This entry lists 21 T cell receptor beta chains sequenced from one sample in a study of CD8+ T cells in alopecia areata. RNA was extracted and reverse transcribed into cDNA as the sequencing template. Profiled with immunoSEQ multiplex PCR; TCRdb holds only in-frame clones, not every one. The sample holds roughly 190,000 clones, approximately 61% seen once. Treatment here: oral pan-JAK inhibitor, 5-10 mg twice daily. The sequences come from CD4+ T cells sorted from blood, collected at week 24, from a patient treated with tofacitinib. The receptors were sampled from a human donor with alopecia areata.

This clone was detected once. This sequence joins TRBV2 and TRBJ1-2; TRBD1 matches at 8 bases. V was pared by 2 bases and J by 7 bases, with 12 bases of the junction left unmatched. From germline, CDR1 is SNHLY and CDR2 FYNNEI. The CDR3 spans 16 residues. For the CDR3, the DNA is TGTGCCAGCAGTGAAAGTAGGCAGGGGGCATACGGTGGCTACACCTTC. Translating gives CASSESRQGAYGGYTF. Using reference TRBV2 and TRBJ1-2 for the parts outside the CDR3, the full variable domain is EPEVTQTPSHQVTQMGQEVILRCVPISNHLYFYWYRQILGQKVEFLVSFYNNEISEKSEIFDDQFSVERPDGSNFTLKIRSTKLEDSAMYFCASSESRQGAYGGYTFGSGTRLTVV.

This chain uses TRBV29-1 with TRBJ2-5, with unresolved D. The CDR3 has 12 residues. V gave up 5 bases and J gave up 4 bases, with 11 bases separating them. Germline V gene lookup returns CDR1 SQVTM and CDR2 ANQGSEA. The CDR3 DNA sequence: TGCAGCGTTCTGTCGGGTGGAGAGACCCAGTACTTC. Translated: CSVLSGGETQYF.

This chain connects TRBV2 to TRBJ1-1, with D uncertain. V lost 2 bases to trimming and J lost 2 bases, with 9 bases between them. Looked up from germline, CDR1 is SNHLY and CDR2 is FYNNEI. This CDR3 is 14 amino acids long. This CDR3 reads CASSEFQTNTEAFF. Written as DNA, the CDR3 is TGTGCCAGCAGTGAATTCCAGACTAACACTGAAGCTTTCTTT.

The chain joins TRBV2 to TRBJ1-2; D remains unclear. The germline gives CDR1 SNHLY, CDR2 FYNNEI. This CDR3 spans 15 amino acids. The germline V and J ends were trimmed by 9 bases and 1 base, with 18 bases remaining between them. The CDR3 protein is CASYAGFGVNYGYTF. In DNA form, the CDR3 reads TGTGCCAGTTACGCAGGTTTTGGCGTTAACTATGGCTACACCTTC.

The chain combines TRBV2 with TRBJ2-5, with D possibly matching TRBD1 (6 bases). CDR1 is SNHLY, CDR2 FYNNEI, per germline. Trimming removed 5 bases from V and 0 bases from J, with 13 bases in between. The CDR3 totals 15 residues. In nucleotides, the CDR3 is TGTGCCAGCAGTCGTGGACAGACGTACCAAGAGACCCAGTACTTC. Its protein product is CASSRGQTYQETQYF. The full variable domain, in which reference TRBV2 and TRBJ2-5 provide the parts outside the CDR3, is EPEVTQTPSHQVTQMGQEVILRCVPISNHLYFYWYRQILGQKVEFLVSFYNNEISEKSEIFDDQFSVERPDGSNFTLKIRSTKLEDSAMYFCASSRGQTYQETQYFGPGTRLLVL.

The J gene is TRBJ2-7, the V gene TRBV7-2, with TRBD2 matching over 9 bases. Germline trimming cut 10 bases from V and 0 bases from J; bases unmatched to any gene: 10. The germline V gene encodes CDR1 SGHTA and CDR2 FQGNSA. CDR3 length equals 15 residues. The CDR3 protein is CATKLAGAHSYEQYF. The CDR3 DNA is TGTGCCACAAAACTAGCGGGTGCCCACTCCTACGAGCAGTACTTC.

This clone came up a few times. The chain is built from TRBV19 and TRBJ2-2; D uncertain. Looked up from germline, CDR1 is LNHDA and CDR2 is SQIVND (reference sequence). This CDR3 is built from 10 residues. The V end lost 6 bases, the J end lost 6 bases, and 2 bases lay between the germline ends. CDR3 sequence reads: CASRAGELFF. CDR3 nucleotide sequence: TGTGCCAGTAGAGCCGGGGAGCTGTTTTTT. Full variable domain (remainder filled in from reference TRBV19 and TRBJ2-2): DGGITQSPKYLFRKEGQNVTLSCEQNLNHDAMYWYRQDPGQGLRLIYYSQIVNDFQKGDIAEGYSVSREKKESFPLTVTSAQKNPTAFYLCASRAGELFFGEGSRLTVL.

J is TRBJ1-2 and V is TRBV28; 7 nucleotides agree with TRBD1. Germline V CDR1 and CDR2: MDHEN, SYDVKM. This CDR3 contains 13 residues. V was clipped by 6 bases and J by 3 bases; unmatched bases: 4. The CDR3 nucleotides are TGTGCCAGCAGCGCCGGACAGGACTATGGCTACACCTTC. Translating gives CASSAGQDYGYTF.

The rearrangement links TRBV29-1 to TRBJ2-3; D is perhaps TRBD2 (6 bases). Germline CDR1 is SQVTM and CDR2 is ANQGSEA. Between the trimmed V and J ends, which lost 6 bases and 2 bases, there was a span of 15 bases. The CDR3 is 14 residues long. The CDR3: CSVAGGTTTDTQYF. The DNA for the CDR3 is TGCAGCGTCGCCGGGGGAACCACCACAGATACGCAGTATTTT.

V is TRBV30 and J is TRBJ2-7; D is undetermined. The CDR3 runs 13 residues. Trimming pared 0 bases from V and 2 bases from J, leaving 8 bases between. Germline assignment: CDR1 GTSNPN and CDR2 SVGIG (reference sequence). DNA for the CDR3: TGTGCCTGGAGTGTAAGGAGCACCTACGAGCAGTACTTC. It is translated as CAWSVRSTYEQYF.

V gene TRBV12-5 combines with J gene TRBJ1-2; 8 positions match TRBD1. CDR1 and CDR2 from the germline V gene are LGHNT and FRNRAP. V trimming: 2 bases; J trimming: 6 bases; junction bases outside the gene matches: 8. The CDR3 runs to 15 residues. Here the CDR3 DNA reads TGTGCTAGTGGTTTGACAGGGGGGGGAAGTGATGGCTACACCTTC. Its protein is CASGLTGGGSDGYTF.

Note on this clone: This sample includes further DNA sequences coding for the same CDR3. The V call is TRBV29-1, the J call TRBJ1-5; the D is unclear. This CDR3 has 13 amino acids. V was pared by 4 bases and J by 0 bases, with 7 bases between. Per the germline V gene, CDR1 is SQVTM and CDR2 is ANQGSEA. CDR3 protein: CSVGQNSNQPQHF. CDR3 DNA: TGCAGCGTTGGCCAGAATAGCAATCAGCCCCAGCATTTT.

This clone has more than one count but fewer than ten. This chain uses TRBV20-1 with TRBJ2-3; D is perhaps TRBD1 (6 bases). Between the trimmed V and J ends, which lost 5 bases and 6 bases, there was a span of 9 bases. The CDR3 contains 11 residues. Germline values: CDR1 DFQATT, CDR2 SNEGSKA (reference sequence). CDR3 bases: TGCAGTGCTCTTACAGGGGATACGCAGTATTTT. It yields the protein CSALTGDTQYF.

This clone was recorded a few times. The chain couples TRBV29-1 to TRBJ2-1, with D unresolved. V shed 4 bases and J shed 5 bases, with 12 bases lying between them. The CDR3 has 13 amino acids. Germline CDR1 reads SQVTM; CDR2 reads ANQGSEA. CDR3 amino acids: CSVGGNYNNEQFF. The CDR3 coding sequence is TGCAGCGTTGGAGGAAACTACAACAATGAGCAGTTCTTC.

This clone was seen more than once but under ten times. The rearrangement links TRBV27 to TRBJ1-1, with 7 bases lining up with TRBD1. CDR1 and CDR2 (germline): MNHEY, SMNVEV (reference sequence). V shed 3 bases and J 6 bases; nucleotides not matched to a gene: 7. The CDR3 contains 14 residues. In nucleotides, the CDR3 is TGTGCCAGCAGTTTTGACAGGGTAAACGCTGAAGCTTTCTTT. Translating it yields CASSFDRVNAEAFF.

This chain connects TRBV29-1 to TRBJ1-1, with TRBD1 as a possible D gene (6 bases). Trimming stripped 4 bases from V and 3 bases from J, with 9 bases between. The germline CDR1 and CDR2 sequences are SQVTM and ANQGSEA. The CDR3 is 12 residues long. The CDR3 loop reads CSVGGQHTEAFF. CDR3 DNA: TGCAGCGTTGGGGGGCAGCACACTGAAGCTTTCTTT.

The chain has TRBV6-5 and TRBJ2-1; 7 nucleotides line up with TRBD1. The germline gives CDR1 MNHEY, CDR2 SVGAGI. V shed 5 bases, J shed 2 bases, and the junction held 6 bases outside the gene matches. The CDR3 totals 15 residues. CDR3 nucleotides: TGTGCCAGCAGTACGAGGGGACAGCCCTACAATGAGCAGTTCTTC. This gives the protein CASSTRGQPYNEQFF.

This rearrangement joins TRBV2 to TRBJ2-2, with TRBD2 as a possible D gene (6 bases). Trimming pared 5 bases from V and 7 bases from J, leaving 11 bases between. This CDR3 contains 13 residues. Germline V gene sequence: CDR1 SNHLY, CDR2 FYNNEI. The CDR3 DNA follows: TGTGCCAGCAGTCGCGGGACTTACGGGGAGCTGTTTTTT. This sequence encodes CASSRGTYGELFF.

The chain carries TRBV25-1 and TRBJ2-1; 8 nucleotides align to TRBD1. The ends lost 8 bases at V and 4 bases at J; junction bases unmatched: 13. This CDR3 is built from 16 residues. CDR1 and CDR2 from the germline V gene are MGHDK and SYGVNS. The DNA of the CDR3 is TGTGCCAGCGGTGGCCGGGGCAGGGGGCCGTACAATGAGCAGTTCTTC. Translating gives CASGGRGRGPYNEQFF.

The table lists this clone with a few counts. V gene TRBV2 combines with J gene TRBJ2-2; D ambiguous. Trimming took 2 bases from V and 1 from J, leaving 8 bases between them. Per the germline V gene, CDR1 is SNHLY and CDR2 is FYNNEI. The CDR3 runs 15 residues. For the CDR3, the DNA is TGTGCCAGCAGTGAAACAGCCATGAACACCGGGGAGCTGTTTTTT. Translated, it gives CASSETAMNTGELFF.

This sequence joins TRBV27 and TRBJ1-1, with a tentative D call TRBD1 (5 bases). The CDR3 is made up of 16 amino acids. The V gene's germline CDR1 is MNHEY and CDR2 SMNVEV (reference sequence). V gave up 6 bases and J gave up 4 bases, with 21 bases separating them. The CDR3 coding sequence is TGTGCCAGCAGCCCCTGGATTGGGACGGGGAGCACTGAAGCTTTCTTT. It codes for CASSPWIGTGSTEAFF.